These 11 T cell receptor beta chains originate from one sample sequenced in a study of OX40 agonist ivuxolimab in advanced cancers. Some clones are missing from TCRdb's copy, which holds only in-frame ones; the method was immunoSEQ multiplex PCR. Found here are 75,000 to 100,000 clones, roughly 91% of them singletons; the top ten hold roughly 0.35%. Sample: CD4+ or CD8+ T cells sorted from blood, taken in a trial of the OX40 agonist ivuxolimab. These receptors came from an adult with an advanced solid tumor such as melanoma, head and neck, liver or kidney cancer.

The V call is TRBV18, the J call TRBJ1-4; D uncertain. In germline, CDR1 is KGHSH, CDR2 LQKENI. V lost 0 bases and J lost 13, with 12 bases in between. The CDR3 extends over 13 amino acids. The CDR3 DNA sequence: TGTGCCAGCTCACCACCCACTAGTTACTTACTGTTTTTT. The encoded protein is CASSPPTSYLLFF.

The chain joins TRBV4-3 to TRBJ1-2; D uncertain. Germline CDR1 is LGHNA and CDR2 is YSLEER. The CDR3 has 13 residues. The V end lost 4 bases, the J end lost 5 bases, and 11 bases lay between the germline ends. The CDR3 region is CASSRADGYGYTF. The CDR3 coding sequence is TGCGCCAGCAGCCGAGCGGATGGTTATGGCTACACCTTC.

This rearrangement joins TRBV19 to TRBJ1-5; D is undetermined. The V end was cut by 3 bases, the J end by 3 bases, with 12 bases between. From germline, CDR1 is LNHDA and CDR2 SQIVND (reference sequence). CDR3 size: 15 residues. DNA for the CDR3: TGTGCCAGTAGTATTATAAGAGGCCCCAATCAGCCCCAGCATTTT. As protein: CASSIIRGPNQPQHF.

The chain recombines TRBV5-6 with TRBJ1-6; 8 bases fit TRBD1. J lost 7 bases, V lost 5 bases, and 11 bases had no gene match. The CDR3 is made up of 16 amino acids. Germline V gene lookup returns CDR1 SGHDT and CDR2 YYEEEE. Here the CDR3 DNA reads TGTGCCAGCAGTTACCTCGACAGGGGTTGGAATTCACCCCTCCACTTT. Translation gives CASSYLDRGWNSPLHF.

The V call is TRBV2, the J call TRBJ1-1, with D unresolved. V lost 2 bases and J 6 bases, leaving 7 bases between the germline ends. The length of the CDR3 is 12 residues. Germline V gene data show CDR1 as SNHLY and CDR2 as FYNNEI. The CDR3 loop is CASSESIAEAFF. In DNA, the CDR3 is TGTGCCAGCAGTGAAAGTATAGCTGAAGCTTTCTTT.

CDR3 region: CASSEEGAQGEQYV. The CDR3 DNA follows: TGTGCCAGCAGCGAAGAGGGGGCGCAGGGCGAGCAGTACGTC. The rearrangement links TRBV5-8 to TRBJ2-7, with 7 bases that match TRBD1. Losses at the gene ends were 4 bases for V and 6 bases for J; bases not matched to a gene: 10. This CDR3 has 14 residues. Germline CDR1 is SGHTS and CDR2 is YDEGEE.

The gene calls are TRBV10-2 and TRBJ2-5, with D perhaps matching TRBD2 (5 bases). The germline V gene encodes CDR1 WSHSY and CDR2 SAAADI. The length of the CDR3 is 15 residues. Deletions cut 3 bases from V and 0 bases from J, with 11 bases between. DNA of the CDR3: TGCGCCAGCAGTGATTCGGAGAGGGACCAAGAGACCCAGTACTTC. Protein product: CASSDSERDQETQYF.

The V and J genes are TRBV5-6 and TRBJ2-7; D not certain. This CDR3 is built from 11 residues. V gave up 7 bases and J gave up 3 bases, with 8 bases separating them. Germline values: CDR1 SGHDT, CDR2 YYEEEE. Written as DNA, the CDR3 is TGTGCCAGCGCGCGGAACTACGAGCAGTACGTC. Residues: CASARNYEQYV.

Comment on this clone: Other DNA sequences from this sample encode an identical CDR3 as well. The rearrangement uses TRBV2 and TRBJ1-1; D not certain. The V gene's germline CDR1 is SNHLY and CDR2 FYNNEI. Trimming removed 6 bases from V and 6 bases from J, with 14 bases in between. The CDR3 is 13 residues long. The CDR3 loop reads CASRRIGRAEAFF. The CDR3 bases are TGTGCCAGCAGACGGATCGGGAGGGCTGAAGCTTTCTTT.

In its sample, this clone was seen once. This chain links TRBV7-6 with TRBJ1-1, with D tentatively TRBD1 (6 bases). This CDR3 comprises 16 residues. CDR1 is SGHVS and CDR2 is FNYEAQ in the germline V gene. With 4 bases removed from V and 0 bases from J, the gap between germline ends came to 15 bases. This chain's CDR3 is CASSSVQGTMNTEAFF. DNA of the CDR3: TGTGCCAGCAGCTCGGTCCAGGGGACCATGAACACTGAAGCTTTCTTT.

J is TRBJ1-1 and V is TRBV18; D possibly corresponds to TRBD1 (5 bases). The CDR3 length is 15 residues. V was pared by 1 base and J by 6 bases, with 15 bases between. Germline V gives CDR1 KGHSH, CDR2 LQKENI. The CDR3 sequence: CASSPLDSPGAEAFF. The CDR3 region has the DNA TGTGCCAGCTCACCACTCGACAGCCCGGGGGCTGAAGCTTTCTTT. Full variable domain (outside the CDR3, taken from reference TRBV18 and TRBJ1-1): NAGVMQNPRHLVRRRGQEARLRCSPMKGHSHVYWYRQLPEEGLKFMVYLQKENIIDESGMPKERFSAEFPKEGPSILRIQQVVRGDSAAYFCASSPLDSPGAEAFFGQGTRLTVV.